The subject of this entry is one TCR beta chain. Its binding antigen is unknown. No per-base quality is available; no much larger clone lies one base away. This sample is part of a study of cytomegalovirus exposure and HLA in healthy donors (dated by TCRdb to the late 2010s). Notes on the research overall: An earlier analysis of fewer than 750 of the donors reported 250 to 300 Gb of sequence data and around 120 million unique TCR beta sequences obtained from some 170 million T cells. A later genetic analysis took genome-wide SNP genotypes for about 65% of the 666 donors and used that subset as a discovery cohort. Every repertoire in the discovery cohort had been generated on one and the same sequencing platform. Typing coverage differed by locus: A, B, C, DRB1 and DQB1 were typed in roughly 629-640 donors, DQA1 in about 500, DPA1 in 600 to 610, and DPB1 in 400 to 490. An earlier analysis of 587 of the donors used high-throughput TCR beta sequencing to judge whether each TCR beta V gene segment behaved as functional or pseudogenic. On average, around 230,000 unique TCR beta nucleotide sequences were sequenced per donor among 398 genotyped donors of the cohort, with roughly 18% of those sequences being non-productive. To predict cytomegalovirus infection status, the study brought together high-throughput TCR immunosequencing, statistical association of individual TCRs with disease status, and machine learning. Roughly 5 DR-DQ haplotypes were handled as single units for association and clustering, since linkage in the cohort was strong. Of the roughly 400 genotyped donors, roughly 80% fell in the genetic ancestry cluster associated with self-reported Caucasian donors. A later analysis re-analyzed previously published TCR beta repertoires from about 730 donors and added high-resolution HLA genotyping to study TCR occurrence patterns. An early release covering just under 650 HLA-typed donors comprised about 300 gigabases of sequencing data and around 80 million unique TCR sequences. The study aimed to test whether cataloging public T cell receptors could reveal signatures of past pathogen exposure. The study profiled the T cell repertoires of around 700 subjects by immunosequencing and related them to cytomegalovirus serostatus. In the later analysis, no new phenotypic data were used to find candidate immune exposures; instead, reliance was placed on TCR beta sequences and their occurrence across donors. Both class I and class II loci were covered by HLA typing, at four-digit resolution. Donor age, sex, ethnicity and CMV serostatus were collected together with the repertoire data. A separate validation cohort of roughly 110 different subjects was used in addition to the approximately 640-subject first cohort.

Libraries came from the immunoSEQ multiplex PCR assay. A mixture of 60 forward primers for TCR Vbeta segments and 13 reverse primers for TCR Jbeta segments was used in the multiplex PCR. A multiplex PCR assay on genomic DNA amplified the CDR3 region of rearranged TCR beta genes. Amplified TCR beta libraries were sequenced as 87-base-pair reads on the Illumina HiSeq System. As for the authors' bioinformatics: In a later analysis, 77 million or so unique TCR beta chains were counted across the 666 repertoires, and roughly 11 million of these chains were shared by at least two donors. To remove PCR and sequencing errors, raw reads were error-corrected and collapsed into unique sequences using a nearest-neighbor algorithm that merged closely related sequences. To assign V, D and J gene segments, CDR3 sequences were aligned to IMGT reference sequences. For a sequence to be retained, at least a six-nucleotide match to both a V gene segment and a J gene segment was required. A rearrangement was called productive if the CDR3 had no stop codons and remained in frame with V and J, and every other rearrangement was called non-productive. Following IMGT convention, CDR3 was defined as the stretch from the second conserved V-encoded cysteine up to the conserved J-encoded phenylalanine. The earlier analysis of about 590 of the donors excluded sequences that lacked an unambiguous match to a single V gene segment. An earlier analysis of a few hundred of the donors classified V segments as functional when productive rearrangements were above 56.7% and as segregating when the standard deviation between donors was above 5%. To diagnose cytomegalovirus status from the catalog of TCR beta chain sequences, a statistical classification framework was built. In a later analysis, TCR nucleotide sequences were compared against IMGT/GENE-DB human TR gene sequences so that V and J genes could be assigned. The TCRdist pipeline was used in a later analysis to assign CDR3 sequences and most-parsimonious VDJ recombination scenarios. A later analysis defined each TCR beta chain by its CDR3 amino acid sequence plus V-gene family, and excluded reads lacking a unique V-gene family. In a later analysis, around 650 highly shared, low-generation-probability nucleotide sequences were removed to address suspected cross-contamination and a sequencing artifact. In a later analysis, a clonal expansion index for each public chain was calculated from normalized within-repertoire ranks of inferred template counts. In a later analysis, generation probabilities were computed using a VDJ recombination model fitted to out-of-frame rearrangements, and the results were checked against IGoR. In a later analysis, hypergeometric tests were used to score TCR-TCR, TCR-HLA and TCR-CMV co-occurrence, with a repertoire-size bias correction applied to TCR pairs. In a later analysis, false discovery rates were estimated by permuting HLA or CMV assignments 20 times. In a later analysis, co-occurring TCRs were grouped with DBSCAN, and TCRdist sequence similarity was added when clustering was performed within HLA-allele-positive subsets. Co-occurrence clustering excluded repertoires with fewer than 30,000 or more than 120,000 public chains, plus five with anomalous nucleotide sharing. Here the immuneACCESS table is served through TCRdb, limited to in-frame sequences with V and J called. Missing clones are a known gap in these copies; in checked studies unresolved V genes cover under half, and the rest lacks a known reason. V, J and clone size derive from that table, while D and trimming were established from the DNA sequence. The sample table shows about 130,000 clones, and 70% to 85% are seen once. Of the sample, more than 2.5% falls within the top ten clones.

The cohort comprised around 700 healthy bone marrow donors. At the time of sampling, every cohort member was nominally healthy, though immune exposures that went unrecorded were likely present. The donor tested CMV seropositive and was one of the 289 seropositive cohort members. Each donor provided a peripheral blood sample, and peripheral blood mononuclear cells were used for TCR beta sequencing. The Qiagen DNeasy Blood Extraction Kit was used to extract genomic DNA from the blood cell samples. The junction carries 16 bases between V and J, which are trimmed by 3 bases and 10 bases respectively. Based on the germline V gene (reference sequence), the CDR1 and CDR2 sequences are LNHDA and SQIVND. The CDR3 holds 15 amino acids from the cysteine to the phenylalanine. Only the CDR3 part of the read is kept: 45 bases, read in frame from the first base. What the study reported, not specific to this receptor: V-gene and J-gene trimming of TCR beta chains was associated with a missense DCLRE1C variant in a later genetic analysis, and the association was replicated in an independent cohort. According to a later analysis, parvovirus B19, influenza, CMV and Epstein-Barr virus appeared linked to several top co-occurrence clusters. The only immune exposure information available for the cohort was CMV serostatus. In vitro tests confirmed that a few of the cytomegalovirus-associated TCR beta chains recognize cytomegalovirus antigens. Because some donors lacked HLA typing at each locus, the association tests relied only on the typed subset. A total of 164 TCR beta chains were listed by the study as associated with cytomegalovirus. A later analysis associated 16,951 TCR beta sequences with specific HLA alleles at a false discovery rate of 0.05. When HLA alleles, especially DR and DQ, strongly co-occurred, attributing TCR associations to individual alleles was difficult. In this cohort, only TCR beta chains were sequenced, and detectable features were limited by the absence of alpha or paired-chain data. According to a later genetic analysis, donors in an Asian-associated ancestry cluster had fewer N-insertions in productive TCRs than the approximately 610-donor mean. Some IMGT-functional V segments, including TRBV6-2 and TRBV6-3, could not be distinguished by the 87-base-pair reads and were therefore excluded. Most TCR sequences were seen in very few donors, while some public TCRs were found in many individuals. The presence/absence analyses assumed that sequencing depth was roughly uniform across donors, and that assumption may not be true. The authors suggested that the approach could potentially be generalized to other disease states and immunological phenotypes. According to a later analysis, most CMV-associated TCR beta chains appeared to be HLA-restricted, and the HLA associations seemed to be driven largely by CMV exposure. Correlated functional status among segregating V segments might reflect linkage disequilibrium, but an unknown experimental factor could not be ruled out. A cluster of highly shared sequence variants was judged likely to represent a technical artifact of the sequencing pipeline. In a later analysis, HLA-associated TCR beta chains were found to be more clonally expanded and to have lower generation probabilities than equally common non-associated chains. Cytomegalovirus status was reported to be diagnosed by the classifier with high specificity and sensitivity in both the original and validation cohorts. In a later analysis, the rate of TCR association differed among HLA loci, with DRB1 alleles having the most associated TCRs and HLA-C alleles having the fewest. Because counts were too low, around 17 rarely observed V segments, including chromosome 9 orphons, were left out of the earlier analysis of 500 to 650 of the donors. A further reported finding was that TCR beta sequences accurately predicted the HLA-A and HLA-B alleles for most subjects in the first cohort. In an earlier analysis of 587 of the donors, most TCR beta V segments appeared in productive rearrangements about 87% or about 30% of the time, broadly matching IMGT annotations.

The TCR comes from an older woman in good health and CMV-seropositive. The sequence joins TRBV19 to TRBJ1-6; the D gene cannot be resolved reliably. Material: PBMCs. CDR3 region: CASSIPRPAESPLHF. In nucleotides, the sequence is TGTGCCAGTAGTATCCCCAGGCCGGCCGAGTCACCCCTCCACTTT. With all but the CDR3 taken from the reference TRBV19 and TRBJ1-6 genes, the full variable domain is: DGGITQSPKYLFRKEGQNVTLSCEQNLNHDAMYWYRQDPGQGLRLIYYSQIVNDFQKGDIAEGYSVSREKKESFPLTVTSAQKNPTAFYLCASSIPRPAESPLHFGNGTRLTVT.